This T cell receptor beta chain originates from a study of shared clonotypes between healthy human individuals. Germline lookup yields CDR1 MDHEN and CDR2 SYDVKM. CDR3 length: 14 residues. V trimming: 6 bases; J trimming: 7 bases; junction bases outside the gene matches: 10. Using immunoSEQ multiplex PCR, the repertoire was profiled, and TCRdb retains in-frame clones only, with some absent. The sample lists fewer than 2.5 million clones, over 85% occurring once. The receptor was derived from a man aged 18 to 35 in good health. Some clones in this sample may be carry-over from other donors' samples. The chain is built from TRBV28 and TRBJ2-7; 9 bases agree with TRBD2. Sequenced input: naive CD4+ T cells from PBMCs. Subset given: CD45RA+ positively selected. The CDR3 nucleotides read TGTGCCAGCAGCGGGCGGGAGGGCCTGGCTGAGCAGTACTTC. Amino acid sequence: CASSGREGLAEQYF.